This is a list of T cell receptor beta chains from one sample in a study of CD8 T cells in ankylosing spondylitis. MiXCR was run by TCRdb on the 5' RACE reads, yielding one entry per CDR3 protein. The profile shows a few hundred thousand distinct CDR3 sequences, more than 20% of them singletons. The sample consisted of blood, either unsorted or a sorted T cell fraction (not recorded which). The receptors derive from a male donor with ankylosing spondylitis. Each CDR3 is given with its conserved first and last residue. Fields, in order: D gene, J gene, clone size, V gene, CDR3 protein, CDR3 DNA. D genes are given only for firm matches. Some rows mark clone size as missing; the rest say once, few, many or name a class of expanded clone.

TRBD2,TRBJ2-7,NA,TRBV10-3,CAISESRGGKASGDYEQYF,TGTGCCATCAGTGAGTCTCGCGGGGGCAAGGCTAGCGGGGATTACGAGCAGTACTTC
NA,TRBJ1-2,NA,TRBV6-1,CASSDQGRNYGYTF,TGTGCCAGCAGTGACCAGGGACGGAACTATGGCTACACCTTC
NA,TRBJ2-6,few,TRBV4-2,CASSQSRAGLLSGANVLTF,TGTGCCAGCAGCCAAAGCCGGGCAGGGCTCCTTTCTGGGGCCAACGTCCTGACTTTC
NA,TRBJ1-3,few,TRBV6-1,CASREGVNTIYF,TGTGCCAGCAGAGAAGGGGTAAACACCATATATTTT
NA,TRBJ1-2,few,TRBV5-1,CASSLGTSSEGYGYTF,TGCGCCAGCAGCTTGGGGACATCCTCCGAAGGCTATGGCTACACCTTC
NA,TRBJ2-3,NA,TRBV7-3,CASSLTGPNTQYF,TGTGCCAGCAGCTTAACGGGTCCGAATACGCAGTATTTT
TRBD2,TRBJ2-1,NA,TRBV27,CASNPLLAGYNEQFF,TGTGCCAGCAACCCCCTTCTAGCGGGCTACAATGAGCAGTTCTTC
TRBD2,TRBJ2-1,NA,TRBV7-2,CASSLGGVSGTSNEQFF,TGTGCCAGCAGCTTAGGTGGGGTATCCGGGACTAGCAATGAGCAGTTCTTC
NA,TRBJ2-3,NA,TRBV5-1,CASSTGITDTQYF,TGCGCCAGCAGCACGGGAATTACGGATACGCAGTATTTT
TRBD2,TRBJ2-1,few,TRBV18,CASLIGTRSYNEQFF,TGTGCCAGCTTGATCGGGACTAGGTCCTACAATGAGCAGTTCTTC
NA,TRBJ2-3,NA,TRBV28,CASSSPRLSPSTDTQYF,TGTGCCAGCAGTTCCCCCCGACTATCGCCTAGCACAGATACGCAGTATTTT
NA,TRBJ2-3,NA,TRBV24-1,CATSRSGTDTQYF,TGTGCCACCAGCAGGTCTGGCACAGATACGCAGTATTTT
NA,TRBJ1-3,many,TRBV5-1,CASSLGTSGNTIYF,TGCGCCAGCAGCTTGGGCACCTCTGGAAACACCATATATTTT
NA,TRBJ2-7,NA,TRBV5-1,CASSSSGQTYEQYF,TGCGCCAGCAGCTCCTCCGGACAGACCTACGAGCAGTACTTC
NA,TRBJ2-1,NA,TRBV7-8,CASSKVGGNEQFF,TGTGCCAGCAGCAAAGTGGGGGGAAATGAGCAGTTCTTC
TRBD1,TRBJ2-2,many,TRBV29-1,CSVSGQGSNTGELFF,TGCAGCGTATCGGGACAGGGCTCGAACACCGGGGAGCTGTTTTTT
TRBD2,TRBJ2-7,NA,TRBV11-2,CASSLVGTSGTHSYEQYF,TGTGCCAGCAGCTTAGTTGGGACTAGCGGGACGCACTCCTACGAGCAGTACTTC
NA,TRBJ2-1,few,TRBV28,CASSLSGYSYNEQFF,TGTGCCAGCAGTTTATCAGGGTACTCCTACAATGAGCAGTTCTTC